Below are 23 T cell receptor beta chains sequenced from a single sample in a study of human T cells and chemical hapten exposure. Time point in this sample: patch test 1, 2 weeks after DPC sensitization. Treatment reported: therapeutic diphenylcyclopropenone sensitization with weekly scalp DPC. TCRdb redid the calling of the RACE reads with MiXCR, one entry per CDR3 protein. The table includes around 340,000 distinct CDR3 sequences, around 7% detected once. The sequencing here drew on whole blood, taken in connection with sensitization to the hapten diphenylcyclopropenone (DPC). All receptors derive from a woman between 18 and 30 years old with alopecia areata. Some clones in this sample may be carry-over from other donors' samples.

The gene calls are TRBV10-3 and TRBJ1-6; a weak D match, TRBD1 (6 bases). In germline, CDR1 is ENHRY, CDR2 SYGVKD. V dropped 6 bases and J dropped 7 bases, with 13 bases sitting between them. The CDR3 is made up of 14 amino acids. CDR3 residues: CAISSRDTNSPLHF. In nucleotides, the CDR3 is TGTGCCATCAGCAGCCGGGACACAAATTCACCCCTCCACTTT.

For this clonotype: At one of its ends the junction is not consistent with the germline gene, which may arise from a read error. CDR3 sequence reads: CASSVDPTEADERYF. CDR3 bases: TGTGCCAGCAGCGTAGATCCGACCGAAGCGGACGAGCGGTACTTC. The V and J genes are TRBV9 and TRBJ2-7; a weak D match, TRBD2 (5 bases). The germline CDR1 and CDR2 sequences are SGDLS and YYNGEE. The CDR3 is 15 amino acids.

This clonotype was seen many times. The rearrangement uses TRBV7-6 and TRBJ2-1; TRBD1 aligns across 8 bases. Germline CDR1 reads SGHVS; CDR2 reads FNYEAQ. The CDR3 has 14 residues. The junction had 6 bases not matched to a gene; V was cut back by 5 bases and J by 6 bases. This CDR3 is CASSPIRGPNEQFF. The CDR3 DNA reads as TGTGCCAGCAGCCCGATCAGGGGGCCCAATGAGCAGTTCTTC.

This clonotype was counted at least ten times. V and J are TRBV24-1 and TRBJ2-1; D might be TRBD2 (8 bases). Germline V gene data show CDR1 as KGHDR and CDR2 as SFDVKD. The CDR3 contains 14 residues. V was pared by 9 bases and J by 8 bases, with 19 bases between. CDR3 loop: CATGRGLAGDEQFF. DNA for the CDR3: TGTGCCACCGGAAGGGGGCTAGCGGGTGATGAGCAGTTCTTC.

The chain couples TRBV7-9 to TRBJ1-1; no reliable D call. The CDR3 covers 13 residues. V was clipped by 6 bases and J by 2 bases, with 10 bases between them. CDR1 and CDR2 (germline): SEHNR, FQNEAQ (reference sequence). CDR3 sequence (DNA): TGTGCCAGCAGGGCGAGCACTAACACTGAAGCTTTCTTT. Protein sequence: CASRASTNTEAFF.

This clonotype has more than one count but fewer than ten. This chain joins TRBV7-2 and TRBJ1-1, with a tentative D call TRBD1 (6 bases). The germline V and J ends were trimmed by 9 bases and 1 base, with 12 bases remaining between them. The CDR3 contains 13 residues. Germline V gives CDR1 SGHTA, CDR2 FQGNSA. The CDR3 protein is CASYRVRNTEAFF. CDR3 coding DNA: TGTGCCAGTTACAGGGTGAGGAACACTGAAGCTTTCTTT.

This clonotype was recorded at least ten times. V usage is TRBV20-1 and J usage is TRBJ2-2; D call uncertain. This CDR3 region has 14 residues. Trimming stripped 6 bases from V and 1 base from J, with 12 bases between. Germline values: CDR1 DFQATT, CDR2 SNEGSKA (reference sequence). The CDR3 bases are TGCAGTGCCCAGGAGAAGGGGAACACCGGGGAGCTGTTTTTT. Its protein product is CSAQEKGNTGELFF.

This clonotype has more than one count but fewer than ten. The chain carries TRBV25-1 and TRBJ2-1; tentative D call: TRBD1 (6 bases). Germline CDR1 reads MGHDK; CDR2 reads SYGVNS. V lost 2 bases and J 4 bases, leaving 12 bases between the germline ends. The CDR3 is 15 residues long. CDR3 amino acids: CASSEEQGPYNEQFF. CDR3 in DNA: TGTGCCAGCAGTGAAGAACAGGGACCGTACAATGAGCAGTTCTTC. The complete variable domain, with remaining parts taken from reference TRBV25-1 and TRBJ2-1, reads EADIYQTPRYLVIGTGKKITLECSQTMGHDKMYWYQQDPGMELHLIHYSYGVNSTEKGDLSSESTVSRIRTEHFPLTLESARPSHTSQYLCASSEEQGPYNEQFFGPGTRLTVL.

This clonotype has at least ten counts. The chain joins TRBV2 to TRBJ1-3; D is possibly TRBD1 (6 bases). The CDR3 sequence is 15 residues long. Per the germline V gene, CDR1 is SNHLY and CDR2 is FYNNEI. V was cut by 6 bases and J by 8 bases, with 20 bases left in between. Here the CDR3 DNA reads TGTGCCAGCAGCACGCAGGGGCTCCTTAGGGACACCATATATTTT. Amino acids: CASSTQGLLRDTIYF.

The chain employs TRBV6-1 and TRBJ1-5; a weak D match, TRBD1 (5 bases). V was cut by 5 bases and J by 9 bases, with 17 bases left in between. The germline CDR1 and CDR2 sequences are MNHNS and SASEGT. The CDR3 has 14 amino acids. The CDR3 spells CASSPDRAWRPQHF. Here the CDR3 DNA reads TGTGCCAGCAGTCCCGACAGAGCCTGGCGGCCCCAGCATTTT.

There are many counts of this clonotype. The rearrangement joins TRBV7-9 to TRBJ1-3, with D maybe TRBD1 (5 bases). The V end lost 5 bases, the J end lost 2 bases, and 13 bases lay between the germline ends. The germline gives CDR1 SEHNR, CDR2 FQNEAQ (reference sequence). The CDR3 runs to 15 residues. The CDR3 region is CASSPQAGTGNTIYF. The CDR3 coding sequence is TGTGCCAGCAGCCCACAGGCGGGTACTGGAAACACCATATATTTT. The full variable domain, completed using reference TRBV7-9 and TRBJ1-3, is DTGVSQNPRHKITKRGQNVTFRCDPISEHNRLYWYRQTLGQGPEFLTYFQNEAQLEKSRLLSDRFSAERPKGSFSTLEIQRTEQGDSAMYLCASSPQAGTGNTIYFGEGSWLTVV.

A word on this clonotype: A much larger clone is a single base away; this may be a read error. V and J are TRBV6-2 or TRBV6-3 and TRBJ2-3, with D possibly being TRBD2 (5 bases). Germline lookup yields CDR1 MNHEY and CDR2 SVGEGT. The CDR3 consists of 17 residues. V lost 6 bases and J 2 bases, leaving 21 bases between the germline ends. In DNA, the CDR3 is TGTGCCAGCAGACCCGCCGGGCGGGTAGGTCCCACAGATACGCAGTATTTT. Its protein is CASRPAGRVGPTDTQYF.

This clonotype has ten or more counts. J is TRBJ2-7 and V is TRBV12-3 or TRBV12-4; a weak D match, TRBD1 (6 bases). The CDR3 is made up of 14 amino acids. V shed 6 bases and J shed 0 bases, with 12 bases lying between them. The CDR3 DNA reads as TGTGCCAGCAGGCCCCAGGGGTCCTCCTACGAGCAGTACTTC. Amino acid sequence: CASRPQGSSYEQYF.

This clonotype was counted only a few times. CDR3 loop: CASRAGTGASNTEAFF. DNA for the CDR3: TGTGCCAGCAGGGCCGGGACAGGGGCTTCGAACACTGAAGCTTTCTTT. V usage is TRBV2 and J usage is TRBJ1-1; TRBD1 agrees at 10 bases. This CDR3 is 16 amino acids long. Germline V CDR1 and CDR2: SNHLY, FYNNEI. J lost 1 base, V lost 6 bases, and 8 bases had no gene match.

This clonotype has a count of ten or more. This chain links TRBV20-1 with TRBJ2-1; no reliable D call. Looked up from germline, CDR1 is DFQATT and CDR2 is SNEGSKA (reference sequence). The CDR3 totals 14 residues. V lost 6 bases to trimming and J lost 6 bases, with 18 bases between them. The CDR3 here is CSAGLAGGSNEQFF. In DNA form, the CDR3 reads TGCAGTGCAGGATTGGCAGGTGGAAGCAATGAGCAGTTCTTC.

This clonotype was seen repeatedly, ten times or more. The J gene is TRBJ1-5, the V gene TRBV18, with D maybe TRBD1 (6 bases). V was trimmed by 3 bases and J by 2 bases, leaving 17 bases between them. There are 17 residues in the CDR3. In germline, CDR1 is KGHSH, CDR2 LQKENI. Here the CDR3 DNA reads TGTGCCAGCTCACCCCCGGGGGCTACGAGGGGCAATCAGCCCCAGCATTTT. Translation: CASSPPGATRGNQPQHF.

This clonotype has a count of ten or more. This sequence joins TRBV7-2 and TRBJ2-5; D uncertain. There are 13 residues in the CDR3. CDR1 is SGHTA and CDR2 is FQGNSA in the germline V gene. Deletions cut 2 bases from V and 3 bases from J, with 7 bases between. The CDR3 spells CASSLWLKETQYF. Written as DNA, the CDR3 is TGTGCCAGCAGCTTATGGCTAAAAGAGACCCAGTACTTC.

In this sample, this clonotype turned up many times. The chain combines TRBV29-1 with TRBJ1-1, with a tentative D call TRBD1 (6 bases). Deletions cut 4 bases from V and 0 bases from J, with 12 bases between. There are 14 residues in the CDR3. Germline V CDR1 and CDR2: SQVTM, ANQGSEA. The CDR3 spells CSVVHRTVNTEAFF. The CDR3 nucleotides are TGCAGCGTTGTCCACCGGACAGTGAACACTGAAGCTTTCTTT.

The gene calls are TRBV6-5 and TRBJ2-3; D ambiguous. Germline CDR1 reads MNHEY; CDR2 reads SVGAGI. The germline V and J ends were trimmed by 2 bases and 5 bases, with 11 bases remaining between them. CDR3 length equals 14 residues. CDR3 residues: CASSYTDGRDTQYF. The DNA of the CDR3 is TGTGCCAGCAGTTACACCGATGGACGAGATACGCAGTATTTT.

There are a few counts of this clonotype. This sequence joins TRBV7-6 and TRBJ2-3, with TRBD2 matching over 13 bases. V dropped 1 base and J dropped 1; count of bases not matched to a gene: 2. The CDR3 loop spans 17 amino acids. The germline V gene has CDR1 SGHVS and CDR2 FNYEAQ. The CDR3 DNA follows: TGTGCCAGCAGCTTAGGGGGACTAGCGGGGCGCACAGATACGCAGTATTTT. Translation: CASSLGGLAGRTDTQYF.

There are a few counts of this clonotype. This sequence joins TRBV7-8 and TRBJ2-1, with a possible D match to TRBD1 (5 bases). The germline V and J ends were trimmed by 1 base and 10 bases, with 14 bases remaining between them. This CDR3 is 14 amino acids long. The germline V gene has CDR1 SGHVS and CDR2 FQNEAQ. This CDR3 reads CASSLEGKGREQFF. For the CDR3, the DNA is TGTGCCAGCAGCTTAGAGGGCAAGGGGCGGGAGCAGTTCTTC.

The chain combines TRBV11-1 with TRBJ1-1; D is unclear. The V gene lost 1 base and the J gene lost 5 bases, with 14 bases spanning the gap. The CDR3 loop spans 15 amino acids. Looked up from germline, CDR1 is SGHAT and CDR2 is FQDESV (reference sequence). Here the CDR3 DNA reads TGTGCCAGCAGCTTAGTGGGTCGGGTTTGGACTGAAGCTTTCTTT. Its protein is CASSLVGRVWTEAFF.

This clonotype was counted ten times or more. J is TRBJ2-3 and V is TRBV29-1, with D tentatively TRBD2 (6 bases). The CDR3 spans 14 residues. Trimming removed 7 bases from V and 0 bases from J, with 14 bases in between. Germline values: CDR1 SQVTM, CDR2 ANQGSEA. The DNA for the CDR3 is TGCAGCGCCGGTCCGGGGGAAAGCACAGATACGCAGTATTTT. It specifies CSAGPGESTDTQYF.